Listed below are T cell receptor beta chains from one sample, sequenced in a study of cytomegalovirus exposure and HLA in healthy donors. Measured with immunoSEQ multiplex PCR; TCRdb has only the in-frame clones, and not every one. The sample contains about 180,000 clones, just under 80% of which appear only once. The sequenced sample consisted of PBMCs. The receptors were gathered from a young woman in good health and CMV-seronegative. Each CDR3 is given with its conserved first and last residue. The D gene is left open where the match is weak. Size values are once, few and many counts, or a class for expanded clones, and some rows have none.

V: TRBV30
J: TRBJ2-6
D: -
size: -
DNA: TGTGCCTGGAGGGATAGGGGTACGGGGGCCAACGTCCTGACTTTC
CDR3: CAWRDRGTGANVLTF

V: TRBV18
J: TRBJ1-1
D: -
size: -
DNA: TGTGCCAGCTCTCTTAACACAAGGAACACTGAAGCTTTCTTT
CDR3: CASSLNTRNTEAFF

V: TRBV4-1
J: TRBJ2-6
D: -
size: -
DNA: TGCGCCAGCAGCCAAGATCAACAGGGTGAGGTTTCTGGGGCCAACGTCCTGACTTTC
CDR3: CASSQDQQGEVSGANVLTF

V: TRBV21-1
J: TRBJ2-7
D: -
size: -
DNA: TGTGCCAGCAGCCCAGGAGGAGGACAGGGGGCTCTCCACGAGCAGTACTTC
CDR3: CASSPGGGQGALHEQYF

V: TRBV7-2
J: TRBJ1-5
D: TRBD1
size: -
DNA: TGTGCCAGCAGCCGGGACAGGGGACAGCCCCAGCATTTT
CDR3: CASSRDRGQPQHF

V: TRBV5-1
J: TRBJ1-1
D: TRBD1
size: once
DNA: TGCGCCAGCAGCCCCCGGACAGGGGGCTTTTTAGGAACTGAAGCTTTCTTT
CDR3: CASSPRTGGFLGTEAFF

V: TRBV19
J: TRBJ2-1
D: TRBD1
size: -
DNA: TGTGCCAGTATCCCGGGACAGGGCCTCTCCTACAATGAGCAGTTCTTC
CDR3: CASIPGQGLSYNEQFF

V: TRBV7-8
J: TRBJ1-2
D: TRBD1
size: -
DNA: TGTGCCAGCAGCTCCCAGGGGGCGGGTATCCATGGCTACACCTTC
CDR3: CASSSQGAGIHGYTF

V: TRBV7-2
J: TRBJ1-1
D: -
size: once
DNA: TGTGCCAGCAGCATAAGGACAGCGAACACTGAAGCTTTCTTT
CDR3: CASSIRTANTEAFF

V: TRBV30
J: TRBJ1-1
D: TRBD1
size: -
DNA: TGTGCCTTGCACAGGGGGCGCGACACTGAAGCTTTCTTT
CDR3: CALHRGRDTEAFF

V: TRBV27
J: TRBJ1-5
D: -
size: -
DNA: TGTGCCAGCAGCCCATCCTCCGTTCGGGGCAATCAGCCCCAGCATTTT
CDR3: CASSPSSVRGNQPQHF

V: TRBV5-6
J: TRBJ1-4
D: -
size: -
DNA: TGTGCCAGCAGCTTGGCGGGGTCCGAAAAACTGTTTTTT
CDR3: CASSLAGSEKLFF

V: TRBV9
J: TRBJ2-1
D: -
size: -
DNA: TGTGCCAGCAGCGTCGACCCCGCCGGGAATGAGCAGTTCTTC
CDR3: CASSVDPAGNEQFF

V: TRBV30
J: TRBJ1-2
D: -
size: -
DNA: TGTGCCTGGAGTCTGTTTAACTATGGCTACACCTTC
CDR3: CAWSLFNYGYTF

V: TRBV9
J: TRBJ1-2
D: -
size: -
DNA: TGTGCCAGCAGCGTAGAGTTGAGGAGCTTTAACTATGGCTACACCTTC
CDR3: CASSVELRSFNYGYTF

V: TRBV30
J: TRBJ2-3
D: -
size: -
DNA: TGTGCCTGGAGCCCCCTAGCAAGAGGGAAAGATACGCAGTATTTT
CDR3: CAWSPLARGKDTQYF

V: TRBV4-3
J: TRBJ2-5
D: -
size: -
DNA: TGCGCCAGCAGCCAAGATCGGGCAGGGGTCAAGACCCAGTACTTC
CDR3: CASSQDRAGVKTQYF

V: TRBV6-5
J: TRBJ1-2
D: -
size: -
DNA: TGTGCCAGCAGTCCCCTCAGGGCAGGGGCTGGCTACACCTTC
CDR3: CASSPLRAGAGYTF

V: TRBV7-3
J: TRBJ2-5
D: -
size: once
DNA: TGTGCCAGCAGCTCGAAAACTGGTGAGACCCAGTACTTC
CDR3: CASSSKTGETQYF